This T cell receptor (beta chain) was captured in a study of blood T cell repertoires in COVID-19. Overall study: The United States, Italy and Spain were the sources of the acute and convalescent COVID-19 samples. T cells, B-cell-depleted T cells, or PBMCs supplied cDNA or gDNA.

TCRdb's table, derived via immunoSEQ multiplex PCR, lists solely in-frame clones and lacks some. Of approximately 150,000 clones in the sample, around four fifths were seen once. The study drew participants aged about 18 to 95 years from roughly 25 US areas. CDR1 SEHNR and CDR2 FQNEAQ come from the germline V gene (reference sequence). With 7 bases removed from V and 4 bases from J, the gap between germline ends came to 16 bases. The length of the CDR3 is 14 residues. V gene TRBV7-9 combines with J gene TRBJ1-1, with D maybe TRBD1 (5 bases). Source material: PBMCs or T cells enriched from blood (not recorded which). The TCR originated in a man aged 40-49 years with acute COVID-19. This CDR3 is CASTLSGGTTEAFF. The CDR3 DNA follows: TGTGCCAGCACCCTAAGCGGAGGGACCACTGAAGCTTTCTTT.